The source of this T cell receptor beta chain is a study of T cells in Graves' hyperthyroidism and ophthalmopathy (dated by TCRdb to the late 2010s). Describing the broader study: Peripheral blood was sampled at the time of initial diagnosis, prior to any treatment. TCR V-J signatures able to tell the groups apart were searched for in a discovery cohort of 90 to 100 patients, of whom more than 40 had Graves' ophthalmopathy and roughly 59 had stable Graves' hyperthyroidism. Prospective prediction of ophthalmopathy was tested in an independent validation cohort of 18 to 20 hyperthyroidism patients and 17 patients who later progressed to ophthalmopathy. The 100 or so discovery patients were divided at random into training and test sets in a 7:3 ratio. The study also compared thyroid tissue and blood T-cell repertoires from roughly 6 Graves' hyperthyroidism patients. Following sampling, methimazole starting at 30 mg daily was given to hyperthyroidism patients, and high-dose intravenous methylprednisolone was given to ophthalmopathy patients. TCR Vbeta CDR3 sequencing of 140 or so peripheral blood samples (approximately 44 ophthalmopathy, 70 to 85 hyperthyroidism and around 17 progressor patients) is reported in the paper.

CDR1 SEHNR and CDR2 FQNEAQ were looked up in the germline V gene (reference sequence). The germline V end is reduced by 1 base and the J end by 5 bases; junction bases left unmatched: 4. The CDR3 has 15 amino acids, counting the end cysteine and phenylalanine. Only CDR3 DNA is held: 45 bases, read in frame from base 1. This clonotype has a count of ten or more. The specificity of this receptor is unknown. Base quality data are lacking; no much larger clone is found one base away. On the study overall, not on this receptor specifically: In validation, progression to ophthalmopathy was predicted by the model with approximately 67% sensitivity and 72.22% specificity, a median of approximately 6.5 months before onset. Most expanded thyroid clonotypes (frequency above 0.001) were also detected in blood, suggesting blood repertoires may reflect thyroid immune responses. No statistical method was used to set the sample size in advance, and investigators knew the group allocation. Ophthalmopathy was separated from stable hyperthyroidism by a 13 V-J signature model, with over 85% sensitivity and approximately 81% specificity obtained in cross-validation and 80%/75% obtained in testing.

The TCR beta CDR3 regions were amplified from RNA transcripts. For the first round of RT-PCR on the TCR CDR3, the HTBI primer set was used together with the Qiagen OneStep RT-PCR kit. Libraries were constructed in a second round of multiplex PCR, after which size selection and purification were carried out. Paired-end sequencing of the libraries was performed with 100 bp reads on an Illumina HiSeq2000. Per the authors' processing: SOAPnuke was used to process the raw data, throwing out any read that contained adapters or uncalled bases, had a mean Phred below 15, or lacked an exact constant-primer or identifier match. High-quality paired reads were merged using COPE v1.2.5, and each unique nucleotide sequence was defined as a clonotype. Clonotypes were aligned to IMGT TRBV, TRBD and TRBJ reference segments using MiTCR v1.1. Only V-J combinations with frequency above 0.0001, covering 99% to 99.2% of repertoires, were analysed. A TCS score was defined as the ratio of F50 (clonal expansion) to E x V (chaos), with BLOSUM62-based TCRdist applied between CDR3 peptides within each V-J. Welch's t-statistics and random forest reduced several hundred V-J features to some 14, which were used in a naive Bayes classifier (R e1071). TCRdb reprocessed the public reads (quality trimming at Q25 with fastp, clone calling with MiXCR) and kept in-frame beta chains. Each entry merges the rows of one CDR3 protein and shows their most common DNA and genes. TCRdb, not the authors, supplied the V and J calls. The sample table records under 400,000 distinct CDR3 sequences; around 23% of these occur just once. The top ten clones comprise about 50% of the sample.

Stable Graves' hyperthyroidism was defined as the absence of progression to ophthalmopathy over 18 months of follow-up. Hyperthyroidism patients were newly diagnosed, with disease duration under 2 months, and aged 18 to 65 years. The study excluded patients with uncontrolled infections, other autoimmune diseases, pregnancy or lactation. Diagnoses relied on clinical symptoms, serum thyroxine and TRAb, thyroid ultrasound and orbital computed tomography. PBMCs were separated from under 11 ml of fresh peripheral blood using Ficoll-Paque density gradient centrifugation. Trizol reagent was used to extract total RNA, and RNA quality was then checked on an Agilent 2100 Bioanalyzer.

The clonotype originates from a woman in her fifties or sixties with Graves' hyperthyroidism. Sample: blood. The V and J genes are TRBV7-9 and TRBJ2-5, with 10 bases in between that match TRBD2. The nucleotide sequence reads TGTGCCAGCAGCTTAGGAGCGGGGGGGTCTGAGACCCAGTACTTC. It codes for CASSLGAGGSETQYF.